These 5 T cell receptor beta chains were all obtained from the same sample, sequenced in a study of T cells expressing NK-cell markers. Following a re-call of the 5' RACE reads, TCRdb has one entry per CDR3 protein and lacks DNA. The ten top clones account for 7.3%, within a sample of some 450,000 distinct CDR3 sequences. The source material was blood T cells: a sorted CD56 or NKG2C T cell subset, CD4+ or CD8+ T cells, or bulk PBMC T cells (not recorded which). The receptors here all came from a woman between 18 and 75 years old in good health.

CDR3 protein: CASSLVVGVSNEQFF. This rearrangement joins TRBV7-8 to TRBJ2-1. CDR1 is SGHVS, CDR2 FQNEAQ, per germline. The CDR3 sequence is 15 residues long.

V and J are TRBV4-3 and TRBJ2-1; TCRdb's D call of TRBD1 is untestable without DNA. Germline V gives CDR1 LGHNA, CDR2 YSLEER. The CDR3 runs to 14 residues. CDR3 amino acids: CASSQDWTGNEQFF.

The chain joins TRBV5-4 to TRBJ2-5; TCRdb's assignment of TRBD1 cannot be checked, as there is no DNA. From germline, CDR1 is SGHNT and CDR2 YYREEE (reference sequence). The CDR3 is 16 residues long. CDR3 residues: CASSLWGRGGLETQYF.

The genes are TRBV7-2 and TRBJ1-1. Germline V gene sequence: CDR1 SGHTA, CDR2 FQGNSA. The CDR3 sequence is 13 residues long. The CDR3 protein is CASSLLWNTEAFF.

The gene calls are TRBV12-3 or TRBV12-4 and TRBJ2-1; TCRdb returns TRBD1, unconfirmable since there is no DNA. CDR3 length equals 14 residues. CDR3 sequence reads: CASSLTGNLNEQFF.